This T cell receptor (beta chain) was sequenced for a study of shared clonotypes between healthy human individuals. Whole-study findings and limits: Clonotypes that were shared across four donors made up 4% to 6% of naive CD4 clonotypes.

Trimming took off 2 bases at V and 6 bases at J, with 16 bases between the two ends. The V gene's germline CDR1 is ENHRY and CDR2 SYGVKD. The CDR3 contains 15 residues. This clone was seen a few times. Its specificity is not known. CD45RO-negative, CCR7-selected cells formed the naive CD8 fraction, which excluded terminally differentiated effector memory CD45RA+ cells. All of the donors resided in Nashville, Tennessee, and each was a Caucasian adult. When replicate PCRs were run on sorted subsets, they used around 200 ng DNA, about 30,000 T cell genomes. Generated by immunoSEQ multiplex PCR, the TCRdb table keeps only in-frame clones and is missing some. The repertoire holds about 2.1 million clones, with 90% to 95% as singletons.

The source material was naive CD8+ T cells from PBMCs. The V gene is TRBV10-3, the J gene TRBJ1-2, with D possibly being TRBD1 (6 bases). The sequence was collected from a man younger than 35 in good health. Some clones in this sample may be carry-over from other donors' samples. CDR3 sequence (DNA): TGTGCCATCAGTGAGCCCCAGGGGTTTAAGGATGGCTACACCTTC. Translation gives CAISEPQGFKDGYTF.